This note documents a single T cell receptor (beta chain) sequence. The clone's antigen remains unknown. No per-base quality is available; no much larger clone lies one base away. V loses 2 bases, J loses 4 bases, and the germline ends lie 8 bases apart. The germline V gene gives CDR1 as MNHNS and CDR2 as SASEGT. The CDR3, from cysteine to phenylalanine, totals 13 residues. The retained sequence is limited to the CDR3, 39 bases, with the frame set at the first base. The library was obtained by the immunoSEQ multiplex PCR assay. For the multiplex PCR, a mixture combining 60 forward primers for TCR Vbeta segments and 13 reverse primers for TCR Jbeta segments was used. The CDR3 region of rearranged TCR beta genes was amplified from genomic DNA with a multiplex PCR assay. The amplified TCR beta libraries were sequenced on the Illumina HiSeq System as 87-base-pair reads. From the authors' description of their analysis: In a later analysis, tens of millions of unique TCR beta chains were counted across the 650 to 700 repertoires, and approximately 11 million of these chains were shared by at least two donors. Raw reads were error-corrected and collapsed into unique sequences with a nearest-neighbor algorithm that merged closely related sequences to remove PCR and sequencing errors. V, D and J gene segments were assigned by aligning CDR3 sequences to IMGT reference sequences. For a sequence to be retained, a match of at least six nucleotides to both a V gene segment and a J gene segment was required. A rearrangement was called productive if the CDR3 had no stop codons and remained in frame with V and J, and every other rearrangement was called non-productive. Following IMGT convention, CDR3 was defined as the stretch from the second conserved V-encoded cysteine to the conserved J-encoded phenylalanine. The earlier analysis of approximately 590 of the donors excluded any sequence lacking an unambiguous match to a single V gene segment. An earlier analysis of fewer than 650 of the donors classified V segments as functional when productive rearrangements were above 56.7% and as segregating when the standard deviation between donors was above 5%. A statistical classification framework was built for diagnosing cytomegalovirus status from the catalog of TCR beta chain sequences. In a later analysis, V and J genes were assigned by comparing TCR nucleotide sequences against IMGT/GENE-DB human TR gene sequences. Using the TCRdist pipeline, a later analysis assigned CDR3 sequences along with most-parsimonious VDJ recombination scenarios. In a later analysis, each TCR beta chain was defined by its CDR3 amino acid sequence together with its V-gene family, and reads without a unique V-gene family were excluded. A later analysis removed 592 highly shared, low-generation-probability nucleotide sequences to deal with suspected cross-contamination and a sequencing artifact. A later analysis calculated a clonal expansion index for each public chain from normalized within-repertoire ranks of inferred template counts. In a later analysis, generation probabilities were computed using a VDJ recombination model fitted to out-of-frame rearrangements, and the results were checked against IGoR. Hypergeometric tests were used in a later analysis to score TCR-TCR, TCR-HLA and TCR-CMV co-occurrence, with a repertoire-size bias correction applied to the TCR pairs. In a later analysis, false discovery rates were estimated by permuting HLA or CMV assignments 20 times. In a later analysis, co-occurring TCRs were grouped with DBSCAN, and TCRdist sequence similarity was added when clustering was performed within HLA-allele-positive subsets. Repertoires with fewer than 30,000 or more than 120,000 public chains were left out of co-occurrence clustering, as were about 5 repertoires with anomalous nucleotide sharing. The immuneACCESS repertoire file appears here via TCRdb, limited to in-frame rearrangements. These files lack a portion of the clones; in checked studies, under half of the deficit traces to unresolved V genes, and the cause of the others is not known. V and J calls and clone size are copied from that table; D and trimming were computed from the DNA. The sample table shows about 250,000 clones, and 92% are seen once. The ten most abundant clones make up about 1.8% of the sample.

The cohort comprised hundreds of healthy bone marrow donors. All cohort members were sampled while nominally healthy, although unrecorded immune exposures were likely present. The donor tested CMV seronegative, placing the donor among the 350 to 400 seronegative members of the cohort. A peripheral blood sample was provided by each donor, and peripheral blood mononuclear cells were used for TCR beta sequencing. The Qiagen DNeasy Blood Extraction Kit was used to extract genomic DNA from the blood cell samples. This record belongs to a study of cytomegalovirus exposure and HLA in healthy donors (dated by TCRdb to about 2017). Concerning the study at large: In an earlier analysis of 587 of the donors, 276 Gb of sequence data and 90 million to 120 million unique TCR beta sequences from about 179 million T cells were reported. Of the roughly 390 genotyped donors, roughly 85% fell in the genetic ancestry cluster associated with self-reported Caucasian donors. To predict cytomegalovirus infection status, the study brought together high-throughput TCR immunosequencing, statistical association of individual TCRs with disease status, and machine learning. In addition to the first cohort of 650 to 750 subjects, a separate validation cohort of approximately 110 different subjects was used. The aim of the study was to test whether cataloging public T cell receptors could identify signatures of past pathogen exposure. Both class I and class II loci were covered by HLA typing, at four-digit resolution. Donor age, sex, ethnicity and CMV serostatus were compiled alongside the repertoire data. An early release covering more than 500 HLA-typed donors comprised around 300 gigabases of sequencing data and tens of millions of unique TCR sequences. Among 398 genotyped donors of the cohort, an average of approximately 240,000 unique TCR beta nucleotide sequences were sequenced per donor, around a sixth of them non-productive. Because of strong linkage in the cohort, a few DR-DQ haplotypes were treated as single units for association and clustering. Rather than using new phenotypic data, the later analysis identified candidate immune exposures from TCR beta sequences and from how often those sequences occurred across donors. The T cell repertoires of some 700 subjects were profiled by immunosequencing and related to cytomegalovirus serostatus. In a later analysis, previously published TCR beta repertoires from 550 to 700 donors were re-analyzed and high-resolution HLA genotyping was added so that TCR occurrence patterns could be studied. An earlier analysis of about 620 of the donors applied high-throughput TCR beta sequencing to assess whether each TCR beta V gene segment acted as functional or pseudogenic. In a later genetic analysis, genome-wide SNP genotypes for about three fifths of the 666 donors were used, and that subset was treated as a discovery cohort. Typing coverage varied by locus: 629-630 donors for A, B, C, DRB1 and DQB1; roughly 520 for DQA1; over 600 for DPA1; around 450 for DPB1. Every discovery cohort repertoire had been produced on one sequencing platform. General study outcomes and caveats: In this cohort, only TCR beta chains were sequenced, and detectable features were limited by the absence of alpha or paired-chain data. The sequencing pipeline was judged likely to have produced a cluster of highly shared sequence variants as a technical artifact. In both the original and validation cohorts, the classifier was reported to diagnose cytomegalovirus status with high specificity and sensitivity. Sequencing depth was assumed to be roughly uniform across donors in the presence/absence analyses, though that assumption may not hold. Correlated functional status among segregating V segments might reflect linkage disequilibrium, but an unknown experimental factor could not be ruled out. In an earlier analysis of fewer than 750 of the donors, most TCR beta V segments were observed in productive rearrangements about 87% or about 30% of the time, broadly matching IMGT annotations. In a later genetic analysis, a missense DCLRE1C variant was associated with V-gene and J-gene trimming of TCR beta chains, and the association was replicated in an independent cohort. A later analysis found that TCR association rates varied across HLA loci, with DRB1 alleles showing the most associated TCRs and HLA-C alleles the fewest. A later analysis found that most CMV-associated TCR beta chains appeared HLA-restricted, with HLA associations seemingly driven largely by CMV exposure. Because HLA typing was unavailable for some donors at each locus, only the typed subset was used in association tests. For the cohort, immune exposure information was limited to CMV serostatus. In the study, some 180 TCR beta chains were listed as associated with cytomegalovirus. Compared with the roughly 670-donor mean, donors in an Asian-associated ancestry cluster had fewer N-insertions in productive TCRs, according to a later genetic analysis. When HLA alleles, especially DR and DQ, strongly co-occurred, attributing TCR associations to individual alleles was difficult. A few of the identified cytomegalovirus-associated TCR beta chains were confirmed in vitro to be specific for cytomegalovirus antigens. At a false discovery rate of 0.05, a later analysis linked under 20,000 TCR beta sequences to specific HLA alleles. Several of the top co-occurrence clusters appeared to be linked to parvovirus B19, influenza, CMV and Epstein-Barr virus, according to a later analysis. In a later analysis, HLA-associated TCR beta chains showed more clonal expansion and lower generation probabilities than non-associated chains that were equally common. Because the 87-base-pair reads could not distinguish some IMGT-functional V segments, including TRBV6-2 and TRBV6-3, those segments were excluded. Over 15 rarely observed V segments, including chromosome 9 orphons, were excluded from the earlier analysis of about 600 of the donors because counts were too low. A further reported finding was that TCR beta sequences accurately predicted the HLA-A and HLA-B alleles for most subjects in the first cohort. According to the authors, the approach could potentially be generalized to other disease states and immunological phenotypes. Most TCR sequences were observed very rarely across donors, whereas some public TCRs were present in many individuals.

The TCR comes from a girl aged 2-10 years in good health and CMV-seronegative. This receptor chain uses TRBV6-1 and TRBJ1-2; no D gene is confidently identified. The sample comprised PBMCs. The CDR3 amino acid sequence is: CASSELGVYGYTF. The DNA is TGTGCCAGCAGTGAATTGGGCGTCTATGGCTACACCTTC.